The present TCR beta chain was sequenced within a study of cytotoxic CD8 clonotypes in ibrutinib-treated CLL. About the research overall: Within the patient group, roughly 12 were relapsed/refractory and roughly 14 treatment-naive, and 17 were IGHV unmutated.

Trimming removed 0 bases from V and 2 bases from J; junction bases left unmatched: 5. Germline assignment: CDR1 SGDLS and CDR2 YYNGEE. The CDR3 spans 18 residues. Profiled with immunoSEQ multiplex PCR; TCRdb holds only in-frame clones, not every one. The top ten clones hold roughly half of a sample with 20,000 to 25,000 clones, about 69% of them seen once. The sequence was obtained from a human donor with chronic lymphocytic leukemia. The V gene is TRBV9, the J gene TRBJ2-5, with 15 bases matching TRBD2. The specimen comprised PBMCs, sampled after 12 months of ibrutinib treatment. The CDR3 DNA reads TGTGCCAGCAGCGTAGGGACTAGCGGGGGGGCCCCTCAAGAGACCCAGTACTTC. This gives the protein CASSVGTSGGAPQETQYF.